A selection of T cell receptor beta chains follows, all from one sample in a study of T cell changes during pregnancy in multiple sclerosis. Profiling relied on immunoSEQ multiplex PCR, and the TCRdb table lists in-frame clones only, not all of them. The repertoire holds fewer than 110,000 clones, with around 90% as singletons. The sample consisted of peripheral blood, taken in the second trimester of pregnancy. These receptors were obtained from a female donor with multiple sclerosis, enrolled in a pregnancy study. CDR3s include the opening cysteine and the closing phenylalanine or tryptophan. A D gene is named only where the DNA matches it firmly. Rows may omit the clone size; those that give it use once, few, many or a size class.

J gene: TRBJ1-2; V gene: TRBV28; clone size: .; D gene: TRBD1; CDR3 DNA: TGTGCCAGCAGTAAGACAGGGGTCTATGGCTACACCTTC; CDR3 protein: CASSKTGVYGYTF
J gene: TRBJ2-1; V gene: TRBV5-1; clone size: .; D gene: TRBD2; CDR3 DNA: TGCGCCAGCAGCCATCGGACTAGCGGGGGTTACAATGAGCAGTTCTTC; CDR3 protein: CASSHRTSGGYNEQFF
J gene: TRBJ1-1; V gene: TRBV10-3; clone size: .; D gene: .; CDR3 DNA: TGTGCCATCAAAACAACAGGGTCTGTCACCACTGAAGCTTTCTTT; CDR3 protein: CAIKTTGSVTTEAFF
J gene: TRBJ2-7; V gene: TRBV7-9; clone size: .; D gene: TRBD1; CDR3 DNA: TGTGCCAGCAGCCGAACGGACAGGGCGGCTTCCGAGCAGTACTTC; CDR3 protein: CASSRTDRAASEQYF
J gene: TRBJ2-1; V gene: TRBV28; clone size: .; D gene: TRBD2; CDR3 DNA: TGTGCCAGCAGTTTACTTCTAGCGGGAGCGGGTGAGCAGTTCTTC; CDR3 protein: CASSLLLAGAGEQFF
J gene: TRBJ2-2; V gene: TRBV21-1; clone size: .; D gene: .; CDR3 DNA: TGTGCCAGCAAGGGACAGGGGAACACCGGGGAGCTGTTTTTT; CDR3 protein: CASKGQGNTGELFF
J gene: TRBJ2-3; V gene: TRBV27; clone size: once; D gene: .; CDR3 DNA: TGTGCCAGCAGTTTATCGGGGCTCGGGGATACGCAGTATTTT; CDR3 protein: CASSLSGLGDTQYF
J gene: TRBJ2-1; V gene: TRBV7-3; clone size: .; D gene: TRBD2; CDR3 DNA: TGTGCCAGCAGCCCGGGACTAGCGGAGGTTTCAGGGAATGAGCAGTTCTTC; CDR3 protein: CASSPGLAEVSGNEQFF
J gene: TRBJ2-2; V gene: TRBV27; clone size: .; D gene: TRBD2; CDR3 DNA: TGTGCCAGCAGTTTAGGTCTAGCGGGGCAGACCGGGGAGCTGTTTTTT; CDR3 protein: CASSLGLAGQTGELFF
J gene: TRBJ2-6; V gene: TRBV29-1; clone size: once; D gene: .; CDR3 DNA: TGCAGCGTTGAAGGTGGTAGTGGGGCCAACGTCCTGACTTTC; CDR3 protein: CSVEGGSGANVLTF
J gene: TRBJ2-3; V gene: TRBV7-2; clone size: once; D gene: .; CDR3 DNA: TGTGCCAGCAGCCCTGTGACAGATACGCAGTATTTT; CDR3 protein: CASSPVTDTQYF
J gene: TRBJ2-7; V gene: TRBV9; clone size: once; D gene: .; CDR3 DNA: TGTGCCAGCAGCGCCCACTTGGAGGGCCCGGAGCAGTACTTC; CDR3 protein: CASSAHLEGPEQYF
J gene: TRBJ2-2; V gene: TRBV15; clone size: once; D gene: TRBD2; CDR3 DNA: TGTGCCACCAGCACAATAGGCGGGGAGGAGGCGGGAGGCCTCACCGCCGGGGAGCTGTTTTTT; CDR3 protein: CATSTIGGEEAGGLTAGELFF
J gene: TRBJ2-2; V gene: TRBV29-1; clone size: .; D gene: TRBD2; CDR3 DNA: TGCAGCGTTGAAGGTCGATTAGCGGGACACACCGGGGAGCTGTTTTTT; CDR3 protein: CSVEGRLAGHTGELFF
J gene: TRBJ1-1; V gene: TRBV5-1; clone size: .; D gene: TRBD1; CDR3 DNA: TGCGCCAGCGACCCGACAGGGGTGAACACTGAAGCTTTCTTT; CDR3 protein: CASDPTGVNTEAFF
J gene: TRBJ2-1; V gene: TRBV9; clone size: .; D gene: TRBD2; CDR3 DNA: TGTGCCAGCAGCGTAGCTACTAGCGGGAGGGCAAGGTATGAGCAGTTCTTC; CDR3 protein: CASSVATSGRARYEQFF
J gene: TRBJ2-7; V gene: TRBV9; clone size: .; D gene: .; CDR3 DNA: TGTGCCAGCAGCGTAGGGGCTACCCTTGGGAGTGAGCAGTACTTC; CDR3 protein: CASSVGATLGSEQYF
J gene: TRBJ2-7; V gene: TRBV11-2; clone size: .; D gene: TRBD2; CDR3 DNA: TGTGCCAGCAGCTCAATAGCGGGAGGGCCGGGGCAGTACTTC; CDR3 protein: CASSSIAGGPGQYF
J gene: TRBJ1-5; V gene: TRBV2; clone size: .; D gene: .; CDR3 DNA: TGTGCCAGCAGCCCCCGGGGTGGTGCTCAGCCCCAGCATTTT; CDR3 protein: CASSPRGGAQPQHF
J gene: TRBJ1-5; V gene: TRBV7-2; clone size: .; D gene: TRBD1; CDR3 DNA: TGTGCCAGCAGCTTAGGACAGGGTGTGGAGAATCAGCCCCAGCATTTT; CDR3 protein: CASSLGQGVENQPQHF
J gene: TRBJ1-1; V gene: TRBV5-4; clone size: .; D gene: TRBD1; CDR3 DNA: TGTGCCAGCAGCCCCCGACAGGGCACCACTGAAGCTTTCTTT; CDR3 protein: CASSPRQGTTEAFF
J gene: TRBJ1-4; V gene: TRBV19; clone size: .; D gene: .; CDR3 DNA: TGTGCCAGTAGTTTCAACAGGGTGGCTAATGAAAAACTGTTTTTT; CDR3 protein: CASSFNRVANEKLFF
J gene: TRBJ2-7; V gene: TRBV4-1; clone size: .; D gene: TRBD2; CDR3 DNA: TGCGCCAGCAGCCTCGAGGGAGGGCTCCACGAGCAGTACTTC; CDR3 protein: CASSLEGGLHEQYF
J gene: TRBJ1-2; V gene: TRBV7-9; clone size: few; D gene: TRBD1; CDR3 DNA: TGTGCCAGCAGACCCGGGACAGGAAGTTACGGCTACACCTTC; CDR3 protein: CASRPGTGSYGYTF
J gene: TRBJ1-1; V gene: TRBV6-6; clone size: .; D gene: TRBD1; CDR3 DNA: TGTGCCAGCAGCCTGACAGGGGGGAGCACTGAAGCTTTCTTT; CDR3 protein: CASSLTGGSTEAFF
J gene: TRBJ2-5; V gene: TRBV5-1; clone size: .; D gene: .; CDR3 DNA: TGCGCCAGCAGCTTGGGTTTTCGGGAAGAGACCCAGTACTTC; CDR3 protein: CASSLGFREETQYF
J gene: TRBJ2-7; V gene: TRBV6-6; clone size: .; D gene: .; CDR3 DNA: TGTGCCAGCAGCTGGGGGACTCACCCGTCTTACGAGCAGTACTTC; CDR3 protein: CASSWGTHPSYEQYF
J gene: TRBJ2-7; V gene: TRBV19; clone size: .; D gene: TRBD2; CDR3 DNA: TGTGCCAGTAGTATGGGGGGGGCCTACGAGCAGTACTTC; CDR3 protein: CASSMGGAYEQYF
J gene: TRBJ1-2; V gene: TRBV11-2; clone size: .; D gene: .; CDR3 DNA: TGTGCCAGCAGCTTAGACCTCGTCCGGACAGCTAACTATGGCTACACCTTC; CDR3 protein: CASSLDLVRTANYGYTF
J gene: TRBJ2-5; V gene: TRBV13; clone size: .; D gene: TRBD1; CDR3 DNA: TGTGCCAGCAGTGGCAGGGGGCTGCAAGAGACCCAGTACTTC; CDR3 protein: CASSGRGLQETQYF
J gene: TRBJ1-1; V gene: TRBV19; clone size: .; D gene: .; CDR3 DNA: TGTGCCAGTAGTATCAGTGCCCTCACCAACCAAGCTTTCTTT; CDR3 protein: CASSISALTNQAFF
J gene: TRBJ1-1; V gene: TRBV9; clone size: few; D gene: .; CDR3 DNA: TGTGCCAGCAGCCCTCTTTATGAGGTGGTGAACACTGAAGCTTTCTTT; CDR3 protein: CASSPLYEVVNTEAFF
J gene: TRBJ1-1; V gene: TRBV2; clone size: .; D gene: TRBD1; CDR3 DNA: TGTGCCTGTCGGGACAGGGTAATTACTGAAGCTTTCTTT; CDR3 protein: CACRDRVITEAFF
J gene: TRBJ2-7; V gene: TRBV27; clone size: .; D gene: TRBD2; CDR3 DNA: TGTGCCAGCAGTCCCATGGGGGGGATCTCCTACGAGCAGTACTTC; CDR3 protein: CASSPMGGISYEQYF
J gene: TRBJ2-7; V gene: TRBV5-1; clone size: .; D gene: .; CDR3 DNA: TGCGCCAGCAGCTTGGACGGGACTTCTAGCGTTGAGCAGTACTTC; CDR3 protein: CASSLDGTSSVEQYF
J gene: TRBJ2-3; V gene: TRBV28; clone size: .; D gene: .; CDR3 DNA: TGTGCCAGCAACGCCTTCGGGATTCCCACAGATACGCAGTATTTT; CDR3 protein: CASNAFGIPTDTQYF
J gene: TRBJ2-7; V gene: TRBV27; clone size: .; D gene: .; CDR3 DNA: TGTGCCAGCAGTCACAGACAGTTCTCCTACGAGCAGTACTTC; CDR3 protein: CASSHRQFSYEQYF
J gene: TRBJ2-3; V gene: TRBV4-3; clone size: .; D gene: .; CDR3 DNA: TGCGCCAGCAGCCAAGATCACGGGAGCGGTGCAGATACGCAGTATTTT; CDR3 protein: CASSQDHGSGADTQYF
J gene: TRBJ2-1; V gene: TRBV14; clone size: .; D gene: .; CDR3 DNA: TGTGCCAGCAGCGCTCTAGCAAACAATGAGCAGTTCTTC; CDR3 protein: CASSALANNEQFF
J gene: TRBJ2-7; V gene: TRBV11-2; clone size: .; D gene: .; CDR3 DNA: TGTGCCAGCAGCCCAGAGGCGGGGATCTACGAGCAGTACTTC; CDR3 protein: CASSPEAGIYEQYF
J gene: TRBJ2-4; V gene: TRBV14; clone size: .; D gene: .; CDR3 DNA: TGTGCCAGCAGCCGAAACCTGGGTGGGAGAAACATTCAGTACTTC; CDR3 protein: CASSRNLGGRNIQYF
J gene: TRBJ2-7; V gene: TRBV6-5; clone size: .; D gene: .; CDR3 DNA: TGTGCCAGCACTCCGGGACATCGGCTCTCTGAGCAGTACTTC; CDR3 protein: CASTPGHRLSEQYF
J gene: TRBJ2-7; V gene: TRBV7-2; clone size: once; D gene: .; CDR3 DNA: TGTGCCAGCAGCTCATCTACCGCCTACGAGCAGTACTTC; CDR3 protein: CASSSSTAYEQYF
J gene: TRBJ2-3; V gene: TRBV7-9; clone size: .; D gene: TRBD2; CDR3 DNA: TGTGCCAGCCTCGCGGTGGGGGAGGGCCTGGATACGCAGTATTTT; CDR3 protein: CASLAVGEGLDTQYF
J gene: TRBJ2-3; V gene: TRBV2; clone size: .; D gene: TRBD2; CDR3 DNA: TGTGCCAGCAGTGTCCTTAGCGGGAGGATGGGAACAGATACGCAGTATTTT; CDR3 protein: CASSVLSGRMGTDTQYF